The 8 T cell receptor beta chains reported below all come from one sample, sequenced in a study of control samples from healthy donors and cancer patients. Libraries were prepared by immunoSEQ multiplex PCR; TCRdb keeps only in-frame clonotypes and omits some of them. The sample contains about 130,000 clones, about 88% of which appear only once. Sequencing was done on a sample of blood. The receptors were gathered from a man between 50 and 59 years old in good health.

The J gene is TRBJ2-1, the V gene TRBV30; tentatively, D is TRBD2 (6 bases). Per the germline V gene, CDR1 is GTSNPN and CDR2 is SVGIG (reference sequence). The length of the CDR3 is 11 residues. V was pared by 0 bases and J by 12 bases, with 9 bases between. Here the CDR3 DNA reads TGTGCCTGGAGTGTCGGGAGTGGGCAGTTCTTC. Translating it yields CAWSVGSGQFF.

This rearrangement joins TRBV21-1 to TRBJ1-1. TRBV21-1 corresponds to a pseudogene. There are 15 residues in the CDR3. CDR3 sequence (DNA): TGTGCCAGCAGCAAAGGTGGGGTGATGAACACTGAAGCTTTCTTT. Amino acids: CASSKGGVMNTEAFF.

The chain has TRBV5-6 and TRBJ1-1, with D tentatively TRBD1 (6 bases). Trimming took 4 bases from V and 6 from J, leaving 16 bases between them. There are 14 residues in the CDR3. Germline CDR1 reads SGHDT; CDR2 reads YYEEEE. The CDR3, as DNA: TGTGCCAGCAGCCGACAGGTAAATCACCCTGAAGCTTTCTTT. Translating it yields CASSRQVNHPEAFF.

J is TRBJ2-3 and V is TRBV11-2; no clear D gene. This CDR3 is 13 amino acids long. V lost 5 bases and J 1 base, leaving 7 bases between the germline ends. Germline assignment: CDR1 SGHAT and CDR2 FQNNGV. CDR3 DNA: TGTGCCAGCAGCCAGAGCGGCACAGATACGCAGTATTTT. This sequence encodes CASSQSGTDTQYF. Combining the CDR3 with reference TRBV11-2 and TRBJ2-3 gives the whole variable domain EAGVAQSPRYKIIEKRQSVAFWCNPISGHATLYWYQQILGQGPKLLIQFQNNGVVDDSQLPKDRFSAERLKGVDSTLKIQPAKLEDSAVYLCASSQSGTDTQYFGPGTRLTVL.

The chain employs TRBV3-1 (or the pseudogene TRBV3-2) and TRBJ2-7; D gene unclear. V was clipped by 2 bases and J by 0 bases, with 11 bases between them. Germline V gene lookup returns CDR1 LGHDT and CDR2 YNNKEL (reference sequence). The CDR3 is 15 amino acids. This chain's CDR3 is CASSQSPGPSYEQYF. The CDR3 nucleotides are TGTGCCAGCAGCCAATCGCCAGGTCCCTCCTACGAGCAGTACTTC.

The V and J genes are TRBV24-1 and TRBJ2-3, with D uncertain. Per the germline V gene, CDR1 is KGHDR and CDR2 is SFDVKD. V lost 0 bases to trimming and J lost 2 bases, with 8 bases between them. The CDR3 consists of 15 residues. Here the CDR3 reads CATSDLVGFTDTQYF. The CDR3 region has the DNA TGTGCCACCAGTGATTTGGTGGGGTTCACAGATACGCAGTATTTT.

This clone was detected only a few times. The rearrangement uses TRBV7-3 and TRBJ2-3; D remains unclear. This CDR3 has 13 residues. Per germline, CDR1 SGHTA and CDR2 FQGTGA. The V gene lost 1 base and the J gene lost 10 bases, with 12 bases spanning the gap. The CDR3 loop is CASSLIAGDAQYF. The CDR3 DNA reads TGTGCCAGCAGCTTAATTGCCGGAGACGCGCAGTATTTT.

This sequence joins TRBV7-2 and TRBJ2-7, with 9 bases fitting TRBD2. CDR1 is SGHTA and CDR2 is FQGNSA in the germline V gene. The CDR3 sequence is 16 residues long. Trimming removed 7 bases from V and 0 bases from J; junction bases left unmatched: 10. CDR3 DNA: TGTGCCAGCACCCCCCGTAGCGGGGGAAACTCCTACGAGCAGTACTTC. Its translation is CASTPRSGGNSYEQYF.